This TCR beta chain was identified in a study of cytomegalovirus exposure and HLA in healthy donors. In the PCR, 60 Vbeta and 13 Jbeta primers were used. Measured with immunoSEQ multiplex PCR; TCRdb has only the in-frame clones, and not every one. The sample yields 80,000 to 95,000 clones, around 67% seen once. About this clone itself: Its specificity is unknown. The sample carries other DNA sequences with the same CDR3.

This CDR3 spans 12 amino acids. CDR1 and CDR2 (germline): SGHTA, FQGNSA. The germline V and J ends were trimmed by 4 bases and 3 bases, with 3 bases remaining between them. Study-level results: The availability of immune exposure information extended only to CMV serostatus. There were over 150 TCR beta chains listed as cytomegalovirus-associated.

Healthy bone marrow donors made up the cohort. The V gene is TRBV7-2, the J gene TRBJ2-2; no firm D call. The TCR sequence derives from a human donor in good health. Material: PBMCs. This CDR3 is CASSSYTGELFF. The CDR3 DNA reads TGTGCCAGCAGCTCCTACACCGGGGAGCTGTTTTTT.